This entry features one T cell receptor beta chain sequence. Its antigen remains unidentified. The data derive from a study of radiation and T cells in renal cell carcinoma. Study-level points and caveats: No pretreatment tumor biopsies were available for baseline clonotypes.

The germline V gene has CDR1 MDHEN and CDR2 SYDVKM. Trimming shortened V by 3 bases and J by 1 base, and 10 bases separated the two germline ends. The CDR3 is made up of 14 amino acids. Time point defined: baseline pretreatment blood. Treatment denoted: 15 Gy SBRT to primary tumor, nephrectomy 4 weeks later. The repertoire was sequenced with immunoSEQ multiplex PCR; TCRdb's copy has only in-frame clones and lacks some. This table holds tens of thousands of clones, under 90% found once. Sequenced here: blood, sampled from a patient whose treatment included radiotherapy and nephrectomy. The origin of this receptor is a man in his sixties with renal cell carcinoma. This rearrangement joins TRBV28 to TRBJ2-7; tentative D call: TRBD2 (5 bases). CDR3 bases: TGTGCCAGCAGTTTGTTTTCGGGGTCCTACGAGCAGTACTTC. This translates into CASSLFSGSYEQYF.